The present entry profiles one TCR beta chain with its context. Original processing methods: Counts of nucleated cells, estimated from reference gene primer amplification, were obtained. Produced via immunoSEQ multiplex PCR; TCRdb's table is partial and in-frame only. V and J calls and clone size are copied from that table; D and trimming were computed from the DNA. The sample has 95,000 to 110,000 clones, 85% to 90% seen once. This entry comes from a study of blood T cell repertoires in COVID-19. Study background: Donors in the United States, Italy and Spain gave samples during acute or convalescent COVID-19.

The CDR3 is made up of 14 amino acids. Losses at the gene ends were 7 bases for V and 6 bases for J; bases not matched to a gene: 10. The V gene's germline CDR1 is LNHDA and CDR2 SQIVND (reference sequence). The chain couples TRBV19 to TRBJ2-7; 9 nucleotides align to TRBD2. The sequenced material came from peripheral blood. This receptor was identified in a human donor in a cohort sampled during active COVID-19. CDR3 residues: CASKPAGGPSEQYF. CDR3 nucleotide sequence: TGTGCCAGTAAACCGGCGGGAGGGCCAAGCGAGCAGTACTTC.